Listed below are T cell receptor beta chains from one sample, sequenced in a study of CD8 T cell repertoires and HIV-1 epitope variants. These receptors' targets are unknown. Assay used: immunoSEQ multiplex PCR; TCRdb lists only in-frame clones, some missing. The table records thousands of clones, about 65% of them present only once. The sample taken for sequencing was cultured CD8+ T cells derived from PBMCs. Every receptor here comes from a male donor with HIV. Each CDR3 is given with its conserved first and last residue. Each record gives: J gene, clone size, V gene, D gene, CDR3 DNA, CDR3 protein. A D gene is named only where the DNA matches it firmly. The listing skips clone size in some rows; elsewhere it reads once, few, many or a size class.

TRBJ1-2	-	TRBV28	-	TGTGCCAGCAGTTTTATCCGCGATCTTCTCTATGGCTACACCTTC	CASSFIRDLLYGYTF
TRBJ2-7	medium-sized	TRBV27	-	TGTGCCAGCAGTTTACGAGGAGCCTACGAGCAGTACTTC	CASSLRGAYEQYF
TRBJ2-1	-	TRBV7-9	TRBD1	TGTGCCAGCAGCTTAGACAACAGGGGGCTTAGGAATGAGCAGTTCTTC	CASSLDNRGLRNEQFF
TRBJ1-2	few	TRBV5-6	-	TGTGCCAGCAGCGCGGGTACTTATGGCTACACCTTC	CASSAGTYGYTF
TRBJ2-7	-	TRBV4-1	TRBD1	TGCGCCAGCAGCCAAGAGCCCGGACAGGGCTACGAGCAGTACTTC	CASSQEPGQGYEQYF
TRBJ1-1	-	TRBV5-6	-	TGTGCCAGCAGCCCCCTCGGGCGGGACACTGAAGCTTTCTTT	CASSPLGRDTEAFF
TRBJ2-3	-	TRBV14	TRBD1	TGTGCCAGCAGCCAAGAACCCGGGACAGGGACAGATACGCAGTATTTT	CASSQEPGTGTDTQYF
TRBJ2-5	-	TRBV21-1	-	TGTGCCAGCTTACATAACGACCTTAGCGGGAGGGTTAGGGAGACCCAGTACTTC	CASLHNDLSGRVRETQYF
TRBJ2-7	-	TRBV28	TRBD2	TGTGCCAGCAGTTTATTCCCTCTAGCGGGAGGGCCGAGAGAGCAGTACTTC	CASSLFPLAGGPREQYF
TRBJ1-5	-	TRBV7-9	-	TGTGCCAGCAGCTTAATGGCTCAGCCCCAGCATTTT	CASSLMAQPQHF
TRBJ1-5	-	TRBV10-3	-	TGTGCCATCAGTGATCGGGGTGGCAATCAGCCCCAGCATTTT	CAISDRGGNQPQHF
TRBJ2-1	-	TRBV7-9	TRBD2	TGTGCCAGCAGCTTCGCGGGGGAGTACAATGAGCAGTTCTTC	CASSFAGEYNEQFF
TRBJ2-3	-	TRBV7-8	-	TGTGCCAGCAGCTTATACACAGATACGCAGTATTTT	CASSLYTDTQYF
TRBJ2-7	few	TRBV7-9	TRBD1	TGTGCCAGCAGCTCACAGGGGGCCTCCTACGAGCAGTACTTC	CASSSQGASYEQYF
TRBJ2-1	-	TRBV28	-	TGTGCCAGCAGTTATGAGATCTCCTACAATGAGCAGTTCTTC	CASSYEISYNEQFF
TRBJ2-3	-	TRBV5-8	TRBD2	TGTGCCAGCAGCCCTACTAGCGGGGTCGCCACAGATACGCAGTATTTT	CASSPTSGVATDTQYF
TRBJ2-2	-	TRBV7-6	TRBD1	TGTGCCAGCAGCCCTACAGGGGGCCTCGGGGAGCTGTTTTTT	CASSPTGGLGELFF
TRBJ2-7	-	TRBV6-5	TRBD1	TGTGCCAGCAGTTACTATGGACAGGACTACGAGCAGTACTTC	CASSYYGQDYEQYF
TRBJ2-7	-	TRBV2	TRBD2	TGTGCCAGCAGTTCTCTAGCGGGAGAGAAATACGAGCAGTACTTC	CASSSLAGEKYEQYF
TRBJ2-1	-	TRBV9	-	TGTGCCAGCAGCGCCTTAGAGGGGGGCGATGAGCAGTTCTTC	CASSALEGGDEQFF
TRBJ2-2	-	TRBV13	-	TGTGCCAGCAGCTTAGGCCCTAGCAGCACCGGGGAGCTGTTTTTT	CASSLGPSSTGELFF
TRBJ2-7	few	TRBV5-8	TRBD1	TGTGCCAGCAGCCCTTACGATCCGGACAGGGAATACTACGAGCAGTACTTC	CASSPYDPDREYYEQYF
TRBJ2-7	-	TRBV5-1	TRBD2	TGCGCCAGCAGCGTGACTAGCGGGTTTTTCTACGAGCAGTACTTC	CASSVTSGFFYEQYF
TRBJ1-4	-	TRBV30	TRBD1	TGTGCCTGGAGCATGGGACAGGGGATAGGGGCAACTAATGAAAAACTGTTTTTT	CAWSMGQGIGATNEKLFF
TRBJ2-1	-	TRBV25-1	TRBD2	TGTGCCAGCAGTGAATGGCCGCTAGCGGGGGGGCACAATGAGCAGTTCTTC	CASSEWPLAGGHNEQFF
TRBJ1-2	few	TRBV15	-	TGTGCCACCAGCAGAGCGGGGGATGGAGACTATGGCTACACCTTC	CATSRAGDGDYGYTF
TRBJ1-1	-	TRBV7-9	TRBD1	TGTGCCAGCAGCCTATCAGGGGGTAGCTATGAAGCTTTCTTT	CASSLSGGSYEAFF
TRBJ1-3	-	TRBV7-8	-	TGTGCCAGCAGCTTAGGGATTTCTGGAAACACCATATATTTT	CASSLGISGNTIYF
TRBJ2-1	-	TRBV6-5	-	TGTGCCACCTGGACAGACTACAATGAGCAGTTCTTC	CATWTDYNEQFF
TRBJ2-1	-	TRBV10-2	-	TGCGCCAGCAGTGTCGCGAGGTCGTACAATGAGCAGTTCTTC	CASSVARSYNEQFF
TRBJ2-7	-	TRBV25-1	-	TGTGCCAGCAGTGTGGAGGGACACTACGAGCAGTACTTC	CASSVEGHYEQYF
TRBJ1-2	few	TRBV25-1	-	TGTGCCAGCAGTGAATTGGGCAGTTTCTATGGCTACACCTTC	CASSELGSFYGYTF
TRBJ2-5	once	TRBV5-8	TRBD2	TGTGCCAGCAGCGGGGGGACTAGCGGTGAGACCCAGTACTTC	CASSGGTSGETQYF
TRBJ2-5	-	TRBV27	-	TGTGCCAGCAGTTTGTCTACAGGGATGGGAGAGACCCAGTACTTC	CASSLSTGMGETQYF
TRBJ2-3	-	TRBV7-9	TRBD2	TGTGCCTGCCAAACTAGCGGGAATTCAGATACGCAGTATTTT	CACQTSGNSDTQYF
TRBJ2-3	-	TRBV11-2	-	TGTGCCAGCAGCACATCCGTGGCGTCAGCCACAGATACGCAGTATTTT	CASSTSVASATDTQYF
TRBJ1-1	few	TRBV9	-	TGTGCCAGCCGGAGGGGGACTGAAGCTTTCTTT	CASRRGTEAFF
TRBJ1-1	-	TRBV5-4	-	TGTGCCAGCAGCCTCGGGACGGGGACTGAAGCTTTCTTT	CASSLGTGTEAFF
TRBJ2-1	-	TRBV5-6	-	TGTGCCAGCAGCTTAGGGAACGAGCAGTTCTTC	CASSLGNEQFF
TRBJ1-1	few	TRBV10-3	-	TGTGCCACCGAGGGACTGAACACTGAAGCTTTCTTT	CATEGLNTEAFF
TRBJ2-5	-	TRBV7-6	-	TGTGCCAGCAGCTTAGAGCTGGGTTGGAGCCAAGAGACCCAGTACTTC	CASSLELGWSQETQYF
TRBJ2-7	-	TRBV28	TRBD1	TGTGCCAGCAGTTCCGGGACAGGGAACTACGAGCAGTACTTC	CASSSGTGNYEQYF
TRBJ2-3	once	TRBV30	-	TGTGCCTGGAGTGTTTTTCGAGCCACAGATACGCAGTATTTT	CAWSVFRATDTQYF
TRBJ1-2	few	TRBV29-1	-	TGCAGCGTTGAAGCGAGCTATGGCTACACCTTC	CSVEASYGYTF
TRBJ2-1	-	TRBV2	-	TGTGCCAGCAGTCATAGCGTCAGCTCCTACAATGAGCAGTTCTTC	CASSHSVSSYNEQFF
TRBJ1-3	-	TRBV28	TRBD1	TGTGCCAGCAGGAACAGGGGCCGCCTATCTGGAAACACCATATATTTT	CASRNRGRLSGNTIYF
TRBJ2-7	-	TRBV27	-	TGTGCCAGCAGTCCAGGGACGTCCTACGAGCAGTACTTC	CASSPGTSYEQYF
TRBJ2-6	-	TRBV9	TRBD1	TGTGCCAGCAGCATAGGACAGGGAATCTCTGGGGCCAACGTCCTGACTTTC	CASSIGQGISGANVLTF
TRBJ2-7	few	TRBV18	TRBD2	TGTGCCAGCTCACCGGGTAGCGGGTCCTACGAGCAGTACTTC	CASSPGSGSYEQYF
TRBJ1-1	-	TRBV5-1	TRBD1	TGCGCCAGTACAGGGGGCACTGAAGCTTTCTTT	CASTGGTEAFF
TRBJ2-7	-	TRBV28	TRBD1	TGTGCCAGCAGTTTATTAGTGGCAGGGGGCCCCGAGCAGTACTTC	CASSLLVAGGPEQYF
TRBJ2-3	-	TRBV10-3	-	TGTGCCATCAGTTATGAGGGTACAGATACGCAGTATTTT	CAISYEGTDTQYF
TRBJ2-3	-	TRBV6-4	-	TGTGCCAGCAGTGGGGAGAGGGCCGGGACAGATACGCAGTATTTT	CASSGERAGTDTQYF
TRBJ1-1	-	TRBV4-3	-	TGCGCCAGCAGCCAAGACCCGACCGATCAAAACCTGAACACTGAAGCTTTCTTT	CASSQDPTDQNLNTEAFF
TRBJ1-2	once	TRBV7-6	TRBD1	TGTGCCAGCAGCTTAGCGAATTGGGGGACAGGGATCGACTATGGCTACACCTTC	CASSLANWGTGIDYGYTF